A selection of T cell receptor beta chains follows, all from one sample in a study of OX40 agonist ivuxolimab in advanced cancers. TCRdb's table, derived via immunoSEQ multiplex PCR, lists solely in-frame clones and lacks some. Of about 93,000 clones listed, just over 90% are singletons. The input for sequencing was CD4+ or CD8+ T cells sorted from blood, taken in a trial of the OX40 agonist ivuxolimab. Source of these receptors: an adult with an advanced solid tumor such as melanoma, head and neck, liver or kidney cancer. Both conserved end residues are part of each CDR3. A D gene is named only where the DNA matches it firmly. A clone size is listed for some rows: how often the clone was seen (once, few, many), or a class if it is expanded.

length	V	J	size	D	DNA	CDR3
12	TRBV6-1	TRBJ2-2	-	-	TGTGCCAGCAGTGGGGATGGCGGGGAGCTGTTTTTT	CASSGDGGELFF
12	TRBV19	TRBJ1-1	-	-	TGTGCCAGTTGGCAGGCAAACACTGAAGCTTTCTTT	CASWQANTEAFF
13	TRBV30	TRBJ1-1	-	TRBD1	TGTGCCTGGAGGCCGACAGGGGCCACTGAAGCTTTCTTT	CAWRPTGATEAFF
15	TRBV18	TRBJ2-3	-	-	TGTGCCAGCTCCCCAGGCGGGACACGGGCCGATACGCAGTATTTT	CASSPGGTRADTQYF
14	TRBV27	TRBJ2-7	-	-	TGTGCCAGCAGTCCCCGACAGGCCTCCTACGAGCAGTACTTC	CASSPRQASYEQYF
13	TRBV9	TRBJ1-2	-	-	TGTGCCAGCAGCGAACAGGGTAGGAATGGCTACACCTTC	CASSEQGRNGYTF
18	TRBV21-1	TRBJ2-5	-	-	TGTGCCAGCAGTAAAAGGGGAGGGACAACCATTCTCCAAGAGACCCAGTACTTC	CASSKRGGTTILQETQYF
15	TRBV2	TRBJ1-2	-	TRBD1	TGTGCCAGCAGTGAGCGCCACGACAGGGTTGGTGGCTACACCTTC	CASSERHDRVGGYTF
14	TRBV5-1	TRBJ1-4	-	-	TGCGCCAGCAGCTTGAGTTCCGTGGCTGAAAAACTGTTTTTT	CASSLSSVAEKLFF
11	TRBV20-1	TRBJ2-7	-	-	TGCAGTGCCAAGACGGTATACGAGCAGTACTTC	CSAKTVYEQYF
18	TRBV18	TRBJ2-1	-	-	TGTGCCAGCTCACCACCTCGGGGAGGTCGAAGCTCCTACAATGAGCAGTTCTTC	CASSPPRGGRSSYNEQFF
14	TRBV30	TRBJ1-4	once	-	TGTGCCTGGAAACCGGGTACAACTAATGAAAAACTGTTTTTT	CAWKPGTTNEKLFF
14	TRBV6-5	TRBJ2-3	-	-	TGTGCCAGCAGTTACTCGGGGGTAGCCGCTACGCAGTATTTT	CASSYSGVAATQYF
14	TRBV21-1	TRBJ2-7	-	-	TGTGCCAGCGCCCTCAGGGGGCACAAAGGAGAGCAGTACTTC	CASALRGHKGEQYF
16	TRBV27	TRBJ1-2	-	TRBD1	TGTGCCAGCAGTTTATCCCCGGGACAGTATAACTATGGCTACACCTTC	CASSLSPGQYNYGYTF
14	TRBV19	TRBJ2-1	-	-	TGTGCCAGTAGTATCTCGGCAGGGAGGCATGAGCAGTTCTTC	CASSISAGRHEQFF
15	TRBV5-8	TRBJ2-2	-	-	TGTGCCAGCAGCAAGGGAGTCGCGAACACCGGGGAGCTGTTTTTT	CASSKGVANTGELFF
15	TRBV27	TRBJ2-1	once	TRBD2	TGTGCCAGCAGTCAAGGGACTAGCGGGCTCAATGAGCAGTTCTTC	CASSQGTSGLNEQFF
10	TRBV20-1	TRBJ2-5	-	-	TGCAGTGCTAGACAGGAGACCCAGTACTTC	CSARQETQYF
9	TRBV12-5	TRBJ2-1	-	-	TGTGCTAGGGCCGGGACTCTCTTCTTC	CARAGTLFF
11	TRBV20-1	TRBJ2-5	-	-	TGCAGTGCTAGTTCGTCGGAGACCCAGTACTTC	CSASSSETQYF
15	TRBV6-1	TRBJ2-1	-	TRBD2	TGTGCCAGCAGTGAAAGGACTAGCGGGAACAATGAGCAGTTCTTC	CASSERTSGNNEQFF
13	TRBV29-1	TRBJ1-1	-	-	TGCAGCGTTGGGGGTCAGGGTAACACTGAAGCTTTCTTT	CSVGGQGNTEAFF
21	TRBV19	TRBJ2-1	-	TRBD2	TGTGCCAGTAGTAGCCGTGGAGTTGGACGTCCTAGCGGGAGGGGTTACAATGAGCAGTTCTTC	CASSSRGVGRPSGRGYNEQFF
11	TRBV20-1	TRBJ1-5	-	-	TGCAGTGCTAGAGATGGGCGGCCCCAGCATTTT	CSARDGRPQHF
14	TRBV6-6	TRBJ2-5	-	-	TGTGCCAGCAATAAACCGGGAACACAAGAGACCCAGTACTTC	CASNKPGTQETQYF